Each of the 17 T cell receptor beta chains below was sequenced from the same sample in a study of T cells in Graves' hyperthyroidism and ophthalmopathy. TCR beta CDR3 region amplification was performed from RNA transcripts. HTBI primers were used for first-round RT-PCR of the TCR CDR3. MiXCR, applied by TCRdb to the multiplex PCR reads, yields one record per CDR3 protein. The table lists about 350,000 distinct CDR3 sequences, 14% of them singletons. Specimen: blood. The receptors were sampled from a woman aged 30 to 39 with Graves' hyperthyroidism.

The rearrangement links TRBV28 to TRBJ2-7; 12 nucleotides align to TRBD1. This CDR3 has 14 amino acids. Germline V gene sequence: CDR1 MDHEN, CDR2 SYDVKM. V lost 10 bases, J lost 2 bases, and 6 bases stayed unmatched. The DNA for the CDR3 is TGTGCCACCAGACGGGACAGGGGGCCCTACGAGCAGTACTTC. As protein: CATRRDRGPYEQYF.

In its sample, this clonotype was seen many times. Here the CDR3 reads CASRFDNSPLHF. CDR3 bases: TGTGCCAGCAGATTCGATAATTCACCCCTCCACTTT. This sequence joins TRBV7-9 and TRBJ1-6; D gene unclear. Between the trimmed V and J ends, which lost 6 bases and 5 bases, there was a span of 5 bases. Germline V gene lookup returns CDR1 SEHNR and CDR2 FQNEAQ (reference sequence). This CDR3 contains 12 residues. Variable domain in full (rest from reference TRBV7-9 and TRBJ1-6): DTGVSQNPRHKITKRGQNVTFRCDPISEHNRLYWYRQTLGQGPEFLTYFQNEAQLEKSRLLSDRFSAERPKGSFSTLEIQRTEQGDSAMYLCASRFDNSPLHFGNGTRLTVT.

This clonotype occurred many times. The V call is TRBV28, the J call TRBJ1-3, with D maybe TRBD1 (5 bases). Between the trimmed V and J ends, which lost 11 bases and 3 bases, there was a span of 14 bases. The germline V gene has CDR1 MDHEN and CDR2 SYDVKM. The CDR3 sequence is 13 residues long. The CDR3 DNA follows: TGTGCCTCCTCGGGGGGAAATGGAAACACCATATATTTT. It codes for CASSGGNGNTIYF.

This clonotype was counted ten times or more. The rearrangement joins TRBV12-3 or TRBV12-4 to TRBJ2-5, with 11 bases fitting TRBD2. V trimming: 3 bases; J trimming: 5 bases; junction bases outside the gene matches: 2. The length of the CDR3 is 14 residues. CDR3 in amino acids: CASSFSGRAETQYF. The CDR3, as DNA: TGTGCCAGCAGTTTTAGCGGGAGGGCCGAGACCCAGTACTTC.

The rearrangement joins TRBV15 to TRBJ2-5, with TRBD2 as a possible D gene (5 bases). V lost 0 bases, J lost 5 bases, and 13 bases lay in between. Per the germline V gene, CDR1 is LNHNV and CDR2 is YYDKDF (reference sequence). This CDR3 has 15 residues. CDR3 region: CATSRDWGSGETQYF. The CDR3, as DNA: TGTGCCACCAGCAGAGATTGGGGTTCGGGGGAGACCCAGTACTTC.

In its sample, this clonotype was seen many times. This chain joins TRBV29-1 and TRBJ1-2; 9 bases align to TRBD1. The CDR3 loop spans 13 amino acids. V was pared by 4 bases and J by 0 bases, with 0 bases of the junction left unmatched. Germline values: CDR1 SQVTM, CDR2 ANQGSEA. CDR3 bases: TGCAGCGTTGGACAGGGGGCTAACTATGGCTACACCTTC. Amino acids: CSVGQGANYGYTF. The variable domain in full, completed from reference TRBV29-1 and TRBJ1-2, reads SAVISQKPSRDICQRGTSLTIQCQVDSQVTMMFWYRQQPGQSLTLIATANQGSEATYESGFVIDKFPISRPNLTFSTLTVSNMSPEDSSIYLCSVGQGANYGYTFGSGTRLTVV.

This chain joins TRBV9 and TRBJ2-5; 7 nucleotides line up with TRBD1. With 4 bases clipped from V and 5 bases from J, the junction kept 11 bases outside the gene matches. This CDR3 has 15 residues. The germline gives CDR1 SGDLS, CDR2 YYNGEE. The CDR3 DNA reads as TGTGCCAGCAGCCTTCGACAGGGCACGGGGGAGACCCAGTACTTC. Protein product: CASSLRQGTGETQYF.

In nucleotides, the CDR3 is TGCAGTGCCCCCCTTGGAACCGACGTTTTTAATGAAAAACTGTTTTTT. Translation: CSAPLGTDVFNEKLFF. The V gene is TRBV20-1, the J gene TRBJ1-4; no clear D gene. Germline V gene data show CDR1 as DFQATT and CDR2 as SNEGSKA (reference sequence). This CDR3 comprises 16 residues. Trimming took off 6 bases at V and 4 bases at J, with 21 bases between the two ends.

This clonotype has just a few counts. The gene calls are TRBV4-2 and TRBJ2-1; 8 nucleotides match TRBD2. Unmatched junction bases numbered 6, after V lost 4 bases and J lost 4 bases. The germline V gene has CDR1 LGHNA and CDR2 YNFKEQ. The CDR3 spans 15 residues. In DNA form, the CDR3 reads TGTGCCAGCAGCCGGGAGCTAGCGGGTTACAATGAGCAGTTCTTC. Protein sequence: CASSRELAGYNEQFF.

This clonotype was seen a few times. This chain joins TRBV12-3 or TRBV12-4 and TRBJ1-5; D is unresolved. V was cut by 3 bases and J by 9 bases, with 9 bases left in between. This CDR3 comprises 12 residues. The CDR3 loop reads CASSFEGRPQHF. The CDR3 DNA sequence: TGTGCCAGCAGTTTTGAGGGTCGGCCCCAGCATTTT.

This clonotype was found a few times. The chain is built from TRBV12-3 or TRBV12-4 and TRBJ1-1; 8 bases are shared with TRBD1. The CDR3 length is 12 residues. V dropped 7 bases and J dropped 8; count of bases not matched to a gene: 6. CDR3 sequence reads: CASTPGTGEAFF. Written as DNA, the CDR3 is TGTGCCAGCACTCCTGGGACAGGCGAAGCTTTCTTT.

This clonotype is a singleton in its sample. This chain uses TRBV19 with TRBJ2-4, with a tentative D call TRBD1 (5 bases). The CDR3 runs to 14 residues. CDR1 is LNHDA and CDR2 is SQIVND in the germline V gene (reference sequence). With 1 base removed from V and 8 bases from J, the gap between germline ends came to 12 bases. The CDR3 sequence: CASSIGQGLDIQYF. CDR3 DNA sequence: TGTGCCAGTAGTATAGGGCAGGGCCTCGACATTCAGTACTTC.

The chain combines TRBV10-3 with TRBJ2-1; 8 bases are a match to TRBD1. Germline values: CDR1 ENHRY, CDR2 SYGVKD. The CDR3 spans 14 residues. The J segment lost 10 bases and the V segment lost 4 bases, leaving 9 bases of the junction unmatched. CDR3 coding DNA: TGTGCCATCAGTGTGGGGACAGGCATGGGGGAGCAGTTCTTC. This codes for CAISVGTGMGEQFF.

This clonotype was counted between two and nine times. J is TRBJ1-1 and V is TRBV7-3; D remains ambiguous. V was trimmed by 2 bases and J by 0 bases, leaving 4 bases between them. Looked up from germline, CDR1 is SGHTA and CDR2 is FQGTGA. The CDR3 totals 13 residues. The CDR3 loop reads CASSLSLNTEAFF. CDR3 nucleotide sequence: TGTGCCAGCAGCTTATCCCTGAACACTGAAGCTTTCTTT.

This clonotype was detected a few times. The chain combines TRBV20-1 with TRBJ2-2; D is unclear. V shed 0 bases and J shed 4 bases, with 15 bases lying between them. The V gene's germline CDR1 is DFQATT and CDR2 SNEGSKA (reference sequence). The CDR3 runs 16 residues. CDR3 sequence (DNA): TGCAGTGCTAGAGATCTGAAGTCCTCAATCACCGGGGAGCTGTTTTTT. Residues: CSARDLKSSITGELFF.

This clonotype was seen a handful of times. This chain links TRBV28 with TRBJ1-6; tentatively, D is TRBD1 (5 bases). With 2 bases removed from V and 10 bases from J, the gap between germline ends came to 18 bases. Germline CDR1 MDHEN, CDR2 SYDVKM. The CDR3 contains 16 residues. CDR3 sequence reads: CASSLTGGTPGSPLHF. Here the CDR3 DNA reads TGTGCCAGCAGTTTAACTGGGGGGACCCCAGGGTCACCCCTCCACTTT. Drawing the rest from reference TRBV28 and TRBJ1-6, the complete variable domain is DVKVTQSSRYLVKRTGEKVFLECVQDMDHENMFWYRQDPGLGLRLIYFSYDVKMKEKGDIPEGYSVSREKKERFSLILESASTNQTSMYLCASSLTGGTPGSPLHFGNGTRLTVT.

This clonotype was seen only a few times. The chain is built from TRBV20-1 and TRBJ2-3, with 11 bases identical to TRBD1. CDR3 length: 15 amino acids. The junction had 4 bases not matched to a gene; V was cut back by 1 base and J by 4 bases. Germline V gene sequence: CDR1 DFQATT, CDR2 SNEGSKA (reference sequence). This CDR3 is CSARAGTGGPDTQYF. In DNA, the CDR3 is TGCAGTGCTAGAGCCGGGACAGGGGGACCAGATACGCAGTATTTT.